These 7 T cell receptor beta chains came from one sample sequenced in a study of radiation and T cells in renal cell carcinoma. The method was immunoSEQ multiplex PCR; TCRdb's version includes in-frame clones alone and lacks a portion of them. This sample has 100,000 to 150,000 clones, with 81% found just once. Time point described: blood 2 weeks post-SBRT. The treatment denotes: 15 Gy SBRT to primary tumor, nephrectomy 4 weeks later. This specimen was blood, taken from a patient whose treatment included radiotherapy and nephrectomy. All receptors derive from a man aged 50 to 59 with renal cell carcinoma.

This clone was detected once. CDR3 amino acids: CASSESGGSSDTQYF. CDR3 DNA: TGCGCCAGCTCCGAAAGCGGGGGGAGTTCAGATACGCAGTATTTT. V and J are TRBV5-1 and TRBJ2-3, with 9 bases aligning to TRBD2. Germline V gene sequence: CDR1 SGHRS, CDR2 YFSETQ. After removal of 7 bases from V and 4 bases from J, the junction contained 10 bases not matched to a gene. CDR3 length: 15 amino acids.

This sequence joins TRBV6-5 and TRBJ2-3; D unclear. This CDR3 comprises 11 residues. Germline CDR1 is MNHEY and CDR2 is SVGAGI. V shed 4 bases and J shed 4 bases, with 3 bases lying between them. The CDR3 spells CASSFADTQYF. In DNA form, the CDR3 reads TGTGCCAGCAGTTTTGCAGATACGCAGTATTTT.

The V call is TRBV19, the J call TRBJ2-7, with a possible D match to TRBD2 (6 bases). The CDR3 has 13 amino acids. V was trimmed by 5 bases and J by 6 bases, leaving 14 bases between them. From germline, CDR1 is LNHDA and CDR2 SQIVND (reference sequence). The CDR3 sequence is CASSGDWEVEQYF. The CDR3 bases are TGTGCCAGTAGTGGGGACTGGGAGGTCGAGCAGTACTTC.

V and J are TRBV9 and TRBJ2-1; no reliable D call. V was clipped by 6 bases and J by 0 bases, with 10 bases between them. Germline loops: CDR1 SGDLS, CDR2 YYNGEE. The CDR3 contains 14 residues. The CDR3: CASTPSGSYNEQFF. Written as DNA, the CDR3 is TGTGCCAGCACCCCCTCGGGCTCCTACAATGAGCAGTTCTTC.

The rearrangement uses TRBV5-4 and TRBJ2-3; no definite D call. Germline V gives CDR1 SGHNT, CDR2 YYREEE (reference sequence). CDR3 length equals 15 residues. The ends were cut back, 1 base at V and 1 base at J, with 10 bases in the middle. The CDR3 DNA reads TGTGCCAGCAGCTTGAAGGCTGGACGCACAGATACGCAGTATTTT. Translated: CASSLKAGRTDTQYF.

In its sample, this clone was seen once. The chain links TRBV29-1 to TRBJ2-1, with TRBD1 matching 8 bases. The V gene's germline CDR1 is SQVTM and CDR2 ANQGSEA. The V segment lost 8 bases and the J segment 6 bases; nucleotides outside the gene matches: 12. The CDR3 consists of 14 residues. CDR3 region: CSPYGGQGINEQFF. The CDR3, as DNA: TGCAGCCCCTATGGAGGACAGGGAATCAATGAGCAGTTCTTC.

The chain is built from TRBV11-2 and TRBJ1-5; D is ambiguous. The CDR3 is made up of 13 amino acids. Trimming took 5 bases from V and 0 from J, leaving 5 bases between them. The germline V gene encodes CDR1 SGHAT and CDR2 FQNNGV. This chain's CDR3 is CASSRFSNQPQHF. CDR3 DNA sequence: TGTGCCAGCAGCAGGTTTAGCAATCAGCCCCAGCATTTT. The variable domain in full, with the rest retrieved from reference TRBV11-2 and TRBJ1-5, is EAGVAQSPRYKIIEKRQSVAFWCNPISGHATLYWYQQILGQGPKLLIQFQNNGVVDDSQLPKDRFSAERLKGVDSTLKIQPAKLEDSAVYLCASSRFSNQPQHFGDGTRLSIL.